What follows is one T cell receptor beta chain and its context. The data originate from a study of blood T cell repertoires in COVID-19. Profiled with immunoSEQ multiplex PCR; TCRdb holds only in-frame clones, not every one. The sample contains 200,000 to 300,000 clones, about nine tenths of which appear only once. This CDR3 is built from 12 residues. The V gene end was trimmed by 7 bases and the J gene end by 2 bases; junction bases not matched to a gene: 2. CDR1 and CDR2 from the germline V gene are MNHEY and SVGAGI. The chain has TRBV6-5 and TRBJ2-7, with 7 bases aligning to TRBD2. The sequence was obtained from a man over 45 who had been exposed to COVID-19. Sequenced sample: PBMCs or T cells enriched from blood (not recorded which). The DNA for the CDR3 is TGTGCCAGCACTAGCGGAACCTACGAGCAGTACGTC. Translating gives CASTSGTYEQYV.